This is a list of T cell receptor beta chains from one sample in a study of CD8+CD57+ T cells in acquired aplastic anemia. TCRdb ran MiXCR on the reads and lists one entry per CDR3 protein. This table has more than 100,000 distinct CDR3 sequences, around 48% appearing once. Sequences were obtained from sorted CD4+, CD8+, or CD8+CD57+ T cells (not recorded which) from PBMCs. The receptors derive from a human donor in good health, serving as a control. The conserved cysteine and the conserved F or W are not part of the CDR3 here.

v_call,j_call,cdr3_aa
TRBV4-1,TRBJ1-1,ASRIGQGMNTEAF
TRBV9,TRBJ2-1,ASSVGPGARTYNERF
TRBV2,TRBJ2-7,ASSFPGGEYEQY
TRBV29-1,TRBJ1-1,SVGRVQNTEAF
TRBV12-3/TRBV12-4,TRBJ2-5,ASSLLAGGQQETQY
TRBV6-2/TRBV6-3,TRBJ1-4,ASKVEGGGGKLF
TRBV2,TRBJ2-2,ASRAVSYTGELF
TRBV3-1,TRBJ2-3,ASSHQFGDTQY
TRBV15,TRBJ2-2,ATSRDPAGGRAGELF
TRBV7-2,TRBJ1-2,ASSLTGDRSNYGYT
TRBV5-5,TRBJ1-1,ASGLERDWVSTEAF
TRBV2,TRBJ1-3,ASSELRTSGNTIY
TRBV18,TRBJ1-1,ASSPQLNTEAF
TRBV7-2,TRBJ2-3,ASSLAGTDTDTQY
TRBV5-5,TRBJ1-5,ASSFVRSNQPQH
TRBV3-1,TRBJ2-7,ASSQGTAAYEQY
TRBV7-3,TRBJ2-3,ASSPAWADTQY
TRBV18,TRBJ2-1,ASSPGLAGGRYNEQF